The clone carrying this TCR beta chain occurred a few times. What it binds is unknown. The CDR3 is 15 amino acids. Looked up from germline, CDR1 is MNHEY and CDR2 is SVGAGI. The V and J ends lost 0 bases and 3 bases, in that order; junction bases with no gene match: 5. This specimen comes from a study of beta chain features in type 1 diabetes. The study's findings and limits: For cells with high TCR expression, cDNA sequencing could yield over-representation. Within each of all four CD4+ subsets, Type 1 diabetes patients had TCRB CDR3s that were moderately but significantly shorter.

Sequenced material consisted of expressed TCRB transcripts (all of the isolated RNA was reverse transcribed). Naive, central memory and regulatory T cell samples averaged around 3.5 million immunoSEQ reads each. Libraries were prepared by immunoSEQ multiplex PCR; TCRdb keeps only in-frame clonotypes and omits some of them. The table lists about 700,000 clones, over 10% of them singletons. The chain couples TRBV6-5 to TRBJ2-7; 7 bases are shared with TRBD1. The receptor was derived from a man younger than 30 with type 1 diabetes. Sequencing was performed on naive CD4+ T cells from blood. The CDR3 region has the DNA TGTGCCAGCAGTTACTCAAATTGGGACAGCTACGAGCAGTACTTC. It specifies CASSYSNWDSYEQYF.